This T cell receptor beta chain was found in a study of beta chain features in type 1 diabetes. Isolated RNA was reverse transcribed in full, so expressed TCRB transcripts were sequenced. The data were produced by immunoSEQ multiplex PCR, yet TCRdb's version contains in-frame clones alone and is incomplete. This table has fewer than 250,000 clones, over 65% appearing once. This CDR3 region has 15 residues. CDR1 and CDR2 (germline): GTSNPN, SVGIG (reference sequence). V lost 1 base to trimming and J lost 0 bases; unmatched junction nucleotides: 0. The chain employs TRBV30 and TRBJ2-6, with TRBD2 matching over 7 bases. This receptor was taken from a man aged 25-45 years in good health. The sequenced material came from naive CD4+ T cells from blood. The CDR3 here is CAWSAGGSGANVLTF. The CDR3 nucleotides read TGTGCCTGGAGTGCGGGGGGCTCTGGGGCCAACGTCCTGACTTTC.